A selection of T cell receptor beta chains follows, all from one sample in a study of cytomegalovirus exposure and HLA in healthy donors. Profiled with immunoSEQ multiplex PCR; TCRdb holds only in-frame clones, not every one. Among 100,000 to 120,000 clones listed, 78% were seen once. The sample was PBMCs. These receptors originate from a woman aged 30 to 39 in good health and CMV-seronegative. CDR3s include the opening cysteine and the closing phenylalanine or tryptophan. D genes are given only for firm matches. Expanded clones get a size class; other rows say once, few or many, or leave the size out.

V gene,CDR3 length,D gene,J gene,clone size,CDR3 DNA,CDR3 protein
TRBV28,12,NA,TRBJ1-5,NA,TGTGCCAGCAGTTCACTATTTCAGCCCCAGCATTTT,CASSSLFQPQHF
TRBV7-9,17,TRBD1,TRBJ2-3,NA,TGTGCCAGCAGCTTAGCCAACTCCGGGACAGACCCCTATACGCAGTATTTT,CASSLANSGTDPYTQYF
TRBV11-2,16,NA,TRBJ2-3,few,TGTGCCAGCAGCTTAGATCTCGGGGACTTCACAGATACGCAGTATTTT,CASSLDLGDFTDTQYF
TRBV7-9,16,TRBD1,TRBJ2-2,NA,TGTGCCAGCAGCACCCAACGGGACAGGCCCACCGGGGAGCTGTTTTTT,CASSTQRDRPTGELFF
TRBV4-1,14,NA,TRBJ2-7,NA,TGCGCCAGCAGCCAAGAGTCAGGGGTGAACGAGCAGTACTTC,CASSQESGVNEQYF
TRBV7-7,15,TRBD1,TRBJ2-2,NA,TGTGCTAGCAGCTTAGCCGGGACAGGGATCGGGGAGCTGTTTTTT,CASSLAGTGIGELFF
TRBV14,14,NA,TRBJ2-5,NA,TGTGCCAGCAGCCAAGTGGTCGGGAAAGAGACCCAGTACTTC,CASSQVVGKETQYF
TRBV6-4,13,TRBD1,TRBJ1-1,few,TGTGCCAGCAGTGCCACCTTACAGGGGACGGCTTTCTTT,CASSATLQGTAFF
TRBV7-9,15,NA,TRBJ2-1,NA,TGTGCCAGCAGCCCCCAGGGGATCTTGGACAATGAGCAGTTCTTC,CASSPQGILDNEQFF
TRBV6-1,16,TRBD2,TRBJ2-3,NA,TGTGCCAGCAGTGAAAAGGGAGGGTGGGGCACAGATACGCAGTATTTT,CASSEKGGWGTDTQYF
TRBV19,12,NA,TRBJ1-2,NA,TGTGCCAGTACTGGCAACCTCTATGGCTACACCTTC,CASTGNLYGYTF
TRBV2,15,TRBD2,TRBJ2-3,NA,TGTGCCAGCAGCCGAAACCGGGGGGGCACAGATACGCAGTATTTT,CASSRNRGGTDTQYF
TRBV6-6,13,NA,TRBJ2-7,few,TGTGCCAGCAGTCACTTACAACGCGGCGAGCAGTACTTC,CASSHLQRGEQYF
TRBV5-1,15,NA,TRBJ1-4,NA,TGCGCCAGCAGCAACACACGGGCAACTAATGAAAAACTGTTTTTT,CASSNTRATNEKLFF
TRBV6-1,14,NA,TRBJ1-5,NA,TGTGCCAGCAGTGAGGAGGGTGTATATCAGCCCCAGCATTTT,CASSEEGVYQPQHF
TRBV19,14,NA,TRBJ1-1,few,TGTGCCAGTAGTGGAGGGTTTGGGTACACTGAAGCTTTCTTT,CASSGGFGYTEAFF
TRBV4-3,18,TRBD2,TRBJ2-5,NA,TGCGCCAGCAGCCAAAATCTAGCGGGAGGACCATATCAAGAGACCCAGTACTTC,CASSQNLAGGPYQETQYF
TRBV5-4,15,TRBD1,TRBJ2-7,NA,TGTGCCAGCAGCCGGGACAGGGGGTACTCCTACGAGCAGTACTTC,CASSRDRGYSYEQYF
TRBV28,14,TRBD1,TRBJ1-5,NA,TGTGCCAGCAGTTTGGGGACAGGGAACCAGCCCCAGCATTTT,CASSLGTGNQPQHF
TRBV9,14,NA,TRBJ2-3,NA,TGTGCCAGCAGCGTAGACGGGAGCACAGATACGCAGTATTTT,CASSVDGSTDTQYF
TRBV7-9,16,NA,TRBJ2-4,NA,TGTGCCAGCACCACTTACCCACAGCTAGCCAAAAACATTCAGTACTTC,CASTTYPQLAKNIQYF
TRBV2,14,TRBD1,TRBJ2-5,NA,TGTGCCAGCAGTGAAACAGGGGTAAGAGAGACCCAGTACTTC,CASSETGVRETQYF
TRBV7-2,16,TRBD1,TRBJ2-4,NA,TGTGCCAGCAGCCCCACGACAGGGGTAGGCAAAAACATTCAGTACTTC,CASSPTTGVGKNIQYF
TRBV4-3,16,TRBD2,TRBJ2-1,NA,TGCGCCAGCAGCCAAAGCGGGGCAAGCTCCTACAATGAGCAGTTCTTC,CASSQSGASSYNEQFF
TRBV13,16,TRBD2,TRBJ2-1,NA,TGTGCCAGCAGCCGCAGGAGCGGGAGCTCCTACAATGAGCAGTTCTTC,CASSRRSGSSYNEQFF
TRBV29-1,11,TRBD2,TRBJ2-7,NA,TGCAGCGTTGGGCGGGAGCACGAGCAGTACTTC,CSVGREHEQYF
TRBV5-4,14,TRBD2,TRBJ2-7,NA,TGTGCCAGCAGCTTGTTGGGGAGGGACTACGAGCAGTACTTC,CASSLLGRDYEQYF
TRBV5-4,14,TRBD2,TRBJ2-5,NA,TGTGCCAGCAGCGTCGGGACTACGCAAGAGACCCAGTACTTC,CASSVGTTQETQYF
TRBV15,16,TRBD1,TRBJ2-6,NA,TGTGCCACCAGCAGGGGACAGGGCTTTGGGGCCAACGTCCTGACTTTC,CATSRGQGFGANVLTF
TRBV4-3,15,TRBD1,TRBJ2-5,few,TGCGCCAGCAGCCAGCTGGGACAGACCCAAGAGACCCAGTACTTC,CASSQLGQTQETQYF
TRBV9,16,NA,TRBJ2-1,NA,TGTGCCAGCAGCGTAGTCGGTGAGAGAGCCTACAATGAGCAGTTCTTC,CASSVVGERAYNEQFF
TRBV7-9,15,NA,TRBJ2-7,NA,TGTGCCAGCAGCTCGGGGGGCAGGGTGAGCCACGAGCAGTACTTC,CASSSGGRVSHEQYF
TRBV30,14,NA,TRBJ1-1,NA,TGTGCCTGGACTGGAGGCCAGAGAACACTGAAAGCTTTCTTT,CAWTGGQRTLKAFF
TRBV7-9,14,NA,TRBJ1-5,NA,TGTGCCAGCAGCTTAGCCCAGGGCGATCAGCCCCAGCATTTT,CASSLAQGDQPQHF
TRBV30,15,TRBD1,TRBJ2-2,NA,TGTGCCTGGAGTGGGTACAGGGGGCGAACCGGGGAGCTGTTTTTT,CAWSGYRGRTGELFF
TRBV19,13,TRBD1,TRBJ1-2,NA,TGTGCCAGTAGTGACAGGGGAACCTATGGCTACACCTTC,CASSDRGTYGYTF
TRBV9,14,NA,TRBJ2-2,few,TGTGCCAGCAGCGTAGTCCGGGGTCCCGGGGAGCTGTTTTTT,CASSVVRGPGELFF
TRBV6-5,15,TRBD2,TRBJ2-2,NA,TGTGCCAGCAGTCTTCTAGCGGGATACTCCGGGGAGCTGTTTTTT,CASSLLAGYSGELFF
TRBV28,14,NA,TRBJ2-7,NA,TGTGCCAGCAGTTTAGTCTGGAGCTCCTACGAGCAGTACTTC,CASSLVWSSYEQYF
TRBV28,14,NA,TRBJ1-5,few,TGTGCCAGCAGTTTAAACCTCTTTGGCCAGCCCCAGCATTTT,CASSLNLFGQPQHF
TRBV2,14,TRBD1,TRBJ2-1,NA,TGTGCCAGCCCCGGACAGGGGGCCGTGAGTGAGCAGTTCTTC,CASPGQGAVSEQFF
TRBV4-2,16,TRBD1,TRBJ1-2,NA,TGTGCCAGCAGCCAGGCCGGGACAGGGGCCTCCTATGGCTACACCTTC,CASSQAGTGASYGYTF
TRBV6-6,16,TRBD2,TRBJ2-7,NA,TGTGCCAGCAGCCTCGGACTAGCGGGCCCCTCCTACGAGCAGTACTTC,CASSLGLAGPSYEQYF
TRBV28,13,NA,TRBJ1-1,NA,TGTGCCAGCAGAAAATCAGGGTTGGGTGAAGCTTTCTTT,CASRKSGLGEAFF
TRBV28,11,NA,TRBJ1-2,NA,TGTGCCAGCAGCCGAGCGGGTGGCTACACCTTC,CASSRAGGYTF
TRBV25-1,14,TRBD1,TRBJ2-7,NA,TGTGCCAGCAGTGAAGCAGGGGGTACCTACGAGCAGTACTTC,CASSEAGGTYEQYF
TRBV11-2,19,TRBD2,TRBJ2-5,once,TGTGCCAGCAGCTTACACGGACTAGCGGGAACAGGGCAAGCAGAGACCCAGTACTTC,CASSLHGLAGTGQAETQYF
TRBV29-1,14,NA,TRBJ2-5,NA,TGCAGCGTTGAAGACCTATCGTACCAAGAGACCCAGTACTTC,CSVEDLSYQETQYF
TRBV4-2,17,NA,TRBJ1-1,NA,TGTGCCAGCAGCCAAGACTACGGGAGAGCGGGGAACACTGAAGCTTTCTTT,CASSQDYGRAGNTEAFF
TRBV29-1,14,TRBD2,TRBJ2-1,few,TGCAGCGTGGCATACAGCGGGAGTACTTATGAGCAGTTCTTC,CSVAYSGSTYEQFF
TRBV19,15,NA,TRBJ2-3,NA,TGTGCCAGTAGTCAATCCGGACTCTCAAGGTATACGCAGTATTTT,CASSQSGLSRYTQYF
TRBV7-9,12,NA,TRBJ2-3,few,TGTGCCAGCAGCCTCAGCACAGATACGCAGTATTTT,CASSLSTDTQYF
TRBV10-2,12,TRBD1,TRBJ2-7,NA,TGCGCCAGCCGGGACAGATCCTACGAGCAGTACTTC,CASRDRSYEQYF
TRBV5-6,15,NA,TRBJ1-4,NA,TGTGCCAGCAGCTACAGAGGGGGTTCCTACGCAAAACTGTTTTTT,CASSYRGGSYAKLFF
TRBV2,15,TRBD1,TRBJ2-7,NA,TGTGCCAGTCTAAAAGGTGGGACAGAGGCCTACGAGCAGTACTTC,CASLKGGTEAYEQYF
TRBV4-2,13,NA,TRBJ1-1,NA,TGTGCCAGCAGCCAAGCAGGGAACACTGAAGCTTTCTTT,CASSQAGNTEAFF
TRBV2,16,TRBD1,TRBJ2-2,few,TGTGCCAGCAGCCGACAGGGCGGTTTCGGCACCGGGGAGCTGTTTTTT,CASSRQGGFGTGELFF
TRBV7-9,13,TRBD2,TRBJ2-7,NA,TGTGCCAGCAGCTTTGGGGGGGACTACGAGCAGTACTTC,CASSFGGDYEQYF
TRBV5-6,14,NA,TRBJ1-1,NA,TGTGCCAGCAGCCTCCCGGGTCTGGTCACTGAAGCTTTCTTT,CASSLPGLVTEAFF
TRBV25-1,17,TRBD2,TRBJ2-7,NA,TGTGCCAGCAGTCCCCTCCTCGGGCTAGCGGGGGAAGGGGAGCAGTACTTC,CASSPLLGLAGEGEQYF